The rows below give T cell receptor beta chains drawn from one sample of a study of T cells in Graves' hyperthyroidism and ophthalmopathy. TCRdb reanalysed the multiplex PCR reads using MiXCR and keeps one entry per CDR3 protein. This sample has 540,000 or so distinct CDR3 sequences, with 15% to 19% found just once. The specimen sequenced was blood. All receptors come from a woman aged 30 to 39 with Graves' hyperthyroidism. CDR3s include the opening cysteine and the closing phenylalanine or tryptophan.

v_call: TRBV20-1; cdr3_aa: CSASQAGAHEQYF
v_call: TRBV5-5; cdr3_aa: CASSPGVTLWATEAFF
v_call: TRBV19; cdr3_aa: CASSGTGQGRSGYTF
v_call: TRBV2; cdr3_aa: CASSEVGTGGEKLFF
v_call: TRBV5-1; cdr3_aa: CASSLAAFGGNEKLFF
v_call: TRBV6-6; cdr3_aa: CASSYGTGGGTDTQYF
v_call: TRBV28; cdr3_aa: CAGGGRAFYEQYF
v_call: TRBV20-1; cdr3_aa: CSAPQETQYF
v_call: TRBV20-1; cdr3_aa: CSARDPTSQPQHF
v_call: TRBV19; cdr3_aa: CASRLHGTPSYEQYF
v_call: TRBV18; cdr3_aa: CASSRGPGTEAFF
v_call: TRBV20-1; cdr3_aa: CSAPGQGRYEQYF
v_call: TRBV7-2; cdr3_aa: CASSLGRRSYEQYF
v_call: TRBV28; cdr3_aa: CASSFGRGYLNEQFF
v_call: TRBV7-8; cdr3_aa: CASSTTSDLPLHF
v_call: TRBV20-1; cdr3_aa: CSVKGEVGYEQYF
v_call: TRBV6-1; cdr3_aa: CASSDGAQPQHF
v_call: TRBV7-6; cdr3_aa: CASSDLENPYEQYF
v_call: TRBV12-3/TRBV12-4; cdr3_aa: CASIKGWSYNEQFF
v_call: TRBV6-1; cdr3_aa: CASSSLGGRPTDEQFF
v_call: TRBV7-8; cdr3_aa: CASSSEAGLAGAPKNIQYF
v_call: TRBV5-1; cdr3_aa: CASSLRQGQYGYTF
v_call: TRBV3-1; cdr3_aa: CASGLLVGGAPGNTEAFF
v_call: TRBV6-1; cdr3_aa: CASSPSRRRALKQYF
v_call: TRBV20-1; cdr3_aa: CSAAAPSDNSPLHF
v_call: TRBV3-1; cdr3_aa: CASSPLRAWSSYEQYF
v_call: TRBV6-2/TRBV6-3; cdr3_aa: CASSNSGRYTGELFF
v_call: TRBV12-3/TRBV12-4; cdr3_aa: CASSFAGDGNQPQHF
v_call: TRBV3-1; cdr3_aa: CASSQTGGAGYGYTF
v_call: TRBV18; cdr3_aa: CASSLGTVNGQFF
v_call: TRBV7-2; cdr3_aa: CASGRRLAGTFNEQFF
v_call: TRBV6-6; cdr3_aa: CASSYGGNLYEQYF
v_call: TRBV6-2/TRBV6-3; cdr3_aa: CASSYSGTSGIAWQYF
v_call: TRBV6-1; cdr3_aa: CASSEPFGESSYNEQFF
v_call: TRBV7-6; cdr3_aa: CASSLDGTGRETQYF
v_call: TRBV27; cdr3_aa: CASSPQGAEQYF
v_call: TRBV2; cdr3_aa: CARGAGGDTQYF
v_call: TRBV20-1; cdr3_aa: CSATGTSRYEQYF
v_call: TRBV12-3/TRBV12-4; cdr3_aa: CASSGLTGELFF
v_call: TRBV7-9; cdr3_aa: CASTSSRKTYEQYF
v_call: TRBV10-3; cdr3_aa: CAISEEAGVGGYTF
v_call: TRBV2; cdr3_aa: CASPSGQQNQPQHF
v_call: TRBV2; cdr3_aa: CASSSQGSNSPLHF
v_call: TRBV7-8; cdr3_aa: CASSRQTDTQYF
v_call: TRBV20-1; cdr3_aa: CSARDLGPSPYEQYF
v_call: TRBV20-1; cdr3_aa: CSARERQAQETQYF
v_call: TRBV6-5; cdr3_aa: CASSYSRGGETQYF
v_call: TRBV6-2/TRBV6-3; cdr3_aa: CASSYRRGAGNQPQHF
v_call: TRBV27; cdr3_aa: CASGLAGNTGELFF
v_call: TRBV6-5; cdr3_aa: CASSYSNPAAAYEQYF
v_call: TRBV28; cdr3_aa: CASSYRVNGYTF
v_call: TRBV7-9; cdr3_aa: CASSTTSGRSGGTDTQYF
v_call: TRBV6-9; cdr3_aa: CASSYEPGLGEKLFF
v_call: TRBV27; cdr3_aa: CASSFGPGAHSGYTF
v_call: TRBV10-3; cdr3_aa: CAISEGGGFGRVNEQFF
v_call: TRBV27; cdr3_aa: CASSLLQSATNSPLHF
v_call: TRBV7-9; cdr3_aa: CASSLERTTYEQYF
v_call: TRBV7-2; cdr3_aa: CASSLPPGGSAPDTQYF
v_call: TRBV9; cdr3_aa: CASSAQSGTSGRTYEQYF